This TCR beta chain is from a study of blood T cells in healthy people across ages. The wider study: Template switching picked up about one barcoded beta molecule for each two T cells. Study observations and caveats: Because sorting was not performed, PBMCs prevented conclusive naive versus antigen-experienced comparison. Older age coincided with a roughly linear decline in TCR beta diversity per million T cells.

In regard to this clonotype: The antigen is undetermined.

This CDR3 has 14 amino acids. Unmatched junction bases numbered 7, after V lost 5 bases and J lost 6 bases. In germline, CDR1 is SGHVS, CDR2 FNYEAQ. PCR was performed a second time for 7 to 11 cycles using a sample-barcoded 5' primer and a J-beta primer mix. One entry per CDR3 protein results from TCRdb running MiXCR on the 5' RACE reads. The sample yields some 1,800,000 distinct CDR3 sequences, 30% to 40% seen once. J is TRBJ2-3 and V is TRBV7-6; 8 positions agree with TRBD1. The sample comprised blood. The sequence derives from a human donor in good health. The CDR3 region has the DNA TGTGCCAGCAGCCCCCAGACAGGGGCCGATACGCAGTATTTT. Protein product: CASSPQTGADTQYF. The full variable domain, completed using reference TRBV7-6 and TRBJ2-3, is GAGVSQSPRYKVTKRGQDVALRCDPISGHVSLYWYRQALGQGPEFLTYFNYEAQQDKSGLPNDRFSAERPEGSISTLTIQRTEQRDSAMYRCASSPQTGADTQYFGPGTRLTVL.